This T cell receptor beta chain stems from a study of Ad26.COV2.S vaccination and SARS-CoV-2 variants. General observations from the study: Vaccine recipients and placebo recipients showed similar non-spike TCR breadth. Placebo recipients showed lower spike-specific TCR breadth than vaccinees.

The junction had 3 bases not matched to a gene; V was cut back by 6 bases and J by 5 bases. Germline V gives CDR1 MNHEY, CDR2 SVGEGT. The CDR3 is 13 amino acids. The repertoire was sequenced with immunoSEQ multiplex PCR; TCRdb's copy has only in-frame clones and lacks some. The sample shows around 300,000 clones, 75% to 90% of them seen only once. This sample's treatment: about 20 received Ad26.COV2.S at low or high dose, single or two shots; about 5 received placebo; per-sample allocation not given. Day 63 after the first vaccine or placebo injection was the time point for sampling. An Ad26 vector carrying the Wuhan-strain SARS-CoV-2 spike served as the vaccine. A note on this clone: Its antigen remains unknown.

This receptor was identified in a person aged 18-65 years who received the Ad26.COV2.S COVID-19 vaccine or a placebo. The sequenced sample was peripheral blood, obtained in a trial of Ad26.COV2.S vaccine versus placebo. The chain joins TRBV6-2 or TRBV6-3 to TRBJ2-2; 7 positions match TRBD1. The CDR3 spells CASSKQGTGELFF. CDR3 DNA: TGTGCCAGCAGCAAACAGGGGACCGGGGAGCTGTTTTTT.